This T cell receptor beta chain was observed in a study of blood T cell repertoires in COVID-19 (dated by TCRdb to 2020 to 2022). Context from the whole study: The collaborator samples originated in the United States, Italy and Spain and spanned the acute and convalescent phases of COVID-19. Samples were obtained from the ongoing ImmuneRACE study (first 160 participants) and from about 1,300 subjects provided by 6 global collaborators. The prospective study material was composed of cDNA or gDNA derived from T cells, B-cell-depleted T cells, or PBMCs. The sample metadata nearly always contained a de-identified subject ID, COVID-19 status, age in years and sex. Deeply sampled blood TCRbeta repertoires from subjects exposed to, actively infected with, or recovered from COVID-19 were included in the dataset. The repertoires were released in a freely available public database meant as a resource for research on the immune response to SARS-CoV-2. Where available, HLA class I and class II types were obtained from metadata supplied by the sample provider rather than from assay-based typing.

Worth noting for this clone: Its antigen is not yet known. The record has no base qualities; no much larger clone is one base away.

The immunoSEQ Assay, a bias-controlled multiplex PCR, was used to amplify TCRbeta CDR3 regions from genomic DNA. As for how the authors treated the data: The number of nucleated cells in each sample was estimated by amplification of reference gene primers within the assay. To quantify the absolute abundance of each unique TCRbeta CDR3 rearrangement, sequence reads were collapsed and filtered. For each sample, productive Simpson clonality was calculated by taking the square root of Simpson's diversity index across productive rearrangements. TCRdb provides this immuneACCESS table in a form limited to in-frame rearrangements. Some clones are lacking; in checked studies, under half of them reflect an unresolved V gene, and why the rest are absent is not known. V and J calls and clone size are as listed in that table; D and trimming were resolved from the DNA. Counted in this sample were more than 9,500 clones; about 88% of them appeared once. Jointly, the top ten make up around 21% of the sample.

General conclusions and limits of the study: Clinical and demographic metadata were provided uncurated, with the amount varying by source and participant.

Each collaborating institution followed its own protocols to collect whole blood in K2EDTA tubes. Collaborator samples were shipped for TCRbeta analysis as frozen whole blood, isolated PBMCs, or DNA extracted from either sample type. Here V drops 7 bases and J drops 9 bases, and the junction holds 19 bases not matched to any gene. The germline V gene supplies CDR1 SQVTM and CDR2 ANQGSEA. From the cysteine through the phenylalanine, the CDR3 covers 16 amino acids. Only the CDR3 part of the read is kept: 48 bases, read in frame from the first base. The chain joins TRBV29-1 to TRBJ2-1, with 9 central nucleotides matching TRBD2. The sample was peripheral blood. This receptor was obtained from a woman aged 55-75 years with active COVID-19. The CDR3 loop reads CSATQTAGGPASEQFF. The sequence in DNA is TGCAGCGCCACCCAAACGGCGGGGGGGCCGGCTAGTGAGCAGTTCTTC.